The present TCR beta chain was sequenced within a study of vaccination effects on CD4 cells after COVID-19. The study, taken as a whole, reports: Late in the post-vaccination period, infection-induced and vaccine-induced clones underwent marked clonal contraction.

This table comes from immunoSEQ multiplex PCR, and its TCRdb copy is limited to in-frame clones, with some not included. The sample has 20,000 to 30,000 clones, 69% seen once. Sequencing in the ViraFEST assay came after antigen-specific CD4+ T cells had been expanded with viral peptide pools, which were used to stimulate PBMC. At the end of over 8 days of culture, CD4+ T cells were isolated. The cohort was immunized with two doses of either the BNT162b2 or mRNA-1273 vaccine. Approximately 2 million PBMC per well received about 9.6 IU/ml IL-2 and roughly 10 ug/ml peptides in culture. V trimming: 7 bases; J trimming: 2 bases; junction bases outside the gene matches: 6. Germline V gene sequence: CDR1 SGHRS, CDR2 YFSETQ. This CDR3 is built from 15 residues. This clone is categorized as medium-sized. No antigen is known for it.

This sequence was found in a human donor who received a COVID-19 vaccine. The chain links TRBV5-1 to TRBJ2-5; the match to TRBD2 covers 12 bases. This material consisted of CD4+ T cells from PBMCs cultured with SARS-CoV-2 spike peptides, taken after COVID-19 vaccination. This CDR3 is CASGASGGVQETQYF. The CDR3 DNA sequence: TGCGCCAGCGGTGCTAGCGGGGGGGTACAAGAGACCCAGTACTTC.